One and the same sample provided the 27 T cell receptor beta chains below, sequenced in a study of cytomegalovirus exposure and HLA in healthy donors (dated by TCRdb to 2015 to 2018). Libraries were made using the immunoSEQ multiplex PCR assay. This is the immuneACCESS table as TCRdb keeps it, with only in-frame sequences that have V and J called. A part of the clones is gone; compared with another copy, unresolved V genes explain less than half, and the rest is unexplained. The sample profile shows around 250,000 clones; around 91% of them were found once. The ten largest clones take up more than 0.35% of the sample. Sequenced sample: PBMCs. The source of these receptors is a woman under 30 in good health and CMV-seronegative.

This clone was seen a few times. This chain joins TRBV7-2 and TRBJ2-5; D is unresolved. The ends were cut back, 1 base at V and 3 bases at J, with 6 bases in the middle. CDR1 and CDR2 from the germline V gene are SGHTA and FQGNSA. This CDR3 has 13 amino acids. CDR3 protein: CASSLVREETQYF. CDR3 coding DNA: TGTGCCAGCAGCTTAGTCCGGGAAGAGACCCAGTACTTC.

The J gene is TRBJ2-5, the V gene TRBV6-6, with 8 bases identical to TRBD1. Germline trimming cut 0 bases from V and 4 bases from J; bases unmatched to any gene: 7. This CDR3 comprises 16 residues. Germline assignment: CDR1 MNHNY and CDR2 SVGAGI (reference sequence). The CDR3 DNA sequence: TGTGCCAGCAGTTACTCGCACGACAGGGGAATAGAGACCCAGTACTTC. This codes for CASSYSHDRGIETQYF.

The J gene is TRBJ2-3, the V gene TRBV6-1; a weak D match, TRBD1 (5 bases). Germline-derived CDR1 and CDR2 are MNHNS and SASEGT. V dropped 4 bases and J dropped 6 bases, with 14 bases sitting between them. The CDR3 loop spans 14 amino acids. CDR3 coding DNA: TGTGCCAGCAGTGTGGGGCTAGGGTTTGATACGCAGTATTTT. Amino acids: CASSVGLGFDTQYF.

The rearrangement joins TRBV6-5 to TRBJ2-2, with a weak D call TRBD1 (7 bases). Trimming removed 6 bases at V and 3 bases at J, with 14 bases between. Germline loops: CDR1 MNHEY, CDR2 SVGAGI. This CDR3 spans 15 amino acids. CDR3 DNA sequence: TGTGCCAGCAGACAGGGGAGGTTGCACACCGGGGAGCTGTTTTTT. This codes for CASRQGRLHTGELFF.

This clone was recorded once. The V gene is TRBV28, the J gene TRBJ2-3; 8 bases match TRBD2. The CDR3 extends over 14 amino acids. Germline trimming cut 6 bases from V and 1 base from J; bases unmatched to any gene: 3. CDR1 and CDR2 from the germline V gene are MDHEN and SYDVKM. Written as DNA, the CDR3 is TGTGCCAGCAGCTCAGCGGGGGGCACAGATACGCAGTATTTT. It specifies CASSSAGGTDTQYF.

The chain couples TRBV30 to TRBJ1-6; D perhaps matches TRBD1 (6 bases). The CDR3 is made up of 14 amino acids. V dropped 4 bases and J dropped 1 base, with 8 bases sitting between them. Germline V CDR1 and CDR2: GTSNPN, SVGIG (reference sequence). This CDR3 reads CAWMRGSYNSPLHF. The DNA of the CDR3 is TGTGCCTGGATGAGGGGGTCCTATAATTCACCCCTCCACTTT.

The CDR3 DNA follows: TGTGCCAGCAGCTTTCGGGGGGAGGATCAGCCCCAGCATTTT. Translated: CASSFRGEDQPQHF. The V and J genes are TRBV5-5 and TRBJ1-5, with D possibly matching TRBD1 (5 bases). Per germline, CDR1 SGHKS and CDR2 YYEKEE (reference sequence). Trimming took 2 bases from V and 5 from J, leaving 11 bases between them. CDR3 length: 14 amino acids.

The CDR3 region is CASSVDLPGQVYGYTF. The CDR3 DNA follows: TGTGCCAGCAGCGTAGACCTACCGGGACAGGTCTATGGCTACACCTTC. V gene TRBV9 combines with J gene TRBJ1-2, with TRBD1 identical over 8 bases. In germline, CDR1 is SGDLS, CDR2 YYNGEE. The CDR3 loop spans 16 amino acids. With 0 bases clipped from V and 4 bases from J, the junction kept 8 bases outside the gene matches.

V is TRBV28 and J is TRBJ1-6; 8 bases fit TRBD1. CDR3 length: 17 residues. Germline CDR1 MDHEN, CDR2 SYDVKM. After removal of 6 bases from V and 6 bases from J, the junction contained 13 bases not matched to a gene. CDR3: CASRSTEQDRVNSPLHF. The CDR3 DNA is TGTGCCAGCAGGTCGACCGAACAGGACAGGGTTAATTCACCCCTCCACTTT.

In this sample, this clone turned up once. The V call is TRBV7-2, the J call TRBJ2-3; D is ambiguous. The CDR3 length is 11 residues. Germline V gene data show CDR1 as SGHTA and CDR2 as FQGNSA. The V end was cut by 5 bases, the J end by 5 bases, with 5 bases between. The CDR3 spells CASSEEDTQYF. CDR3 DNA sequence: TGTGCCAGCAGCGAGGAAGATACGCAGTATTTT.

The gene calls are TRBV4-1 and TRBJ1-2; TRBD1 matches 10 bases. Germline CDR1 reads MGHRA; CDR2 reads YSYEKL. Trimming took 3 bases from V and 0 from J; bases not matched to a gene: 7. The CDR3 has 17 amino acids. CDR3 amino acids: CASSQPGTGASNYGYTF. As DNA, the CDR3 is TGCGCCAGCAGCCAGCCCGGGACAGGGGCATCTAACTATGGCTACACCTTC.

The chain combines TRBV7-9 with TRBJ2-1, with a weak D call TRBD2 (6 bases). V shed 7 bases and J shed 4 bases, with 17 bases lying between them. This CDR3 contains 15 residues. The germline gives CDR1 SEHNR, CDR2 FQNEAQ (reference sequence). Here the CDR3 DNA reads TGTGCCAGCAAACCAATCGGAGGGCCGTACAATGAGCAGTTCTTC. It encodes CASKPIGGPYNEQFF.

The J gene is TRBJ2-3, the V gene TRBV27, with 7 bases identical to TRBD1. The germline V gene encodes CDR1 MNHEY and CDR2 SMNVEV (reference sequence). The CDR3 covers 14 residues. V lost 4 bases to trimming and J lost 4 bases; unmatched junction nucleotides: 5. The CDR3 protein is CASSSGTGADTQYF. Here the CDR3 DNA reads TGTGCCAGCAGTTCAGGCACAGGGGCAGATACGCAGTATTTT.

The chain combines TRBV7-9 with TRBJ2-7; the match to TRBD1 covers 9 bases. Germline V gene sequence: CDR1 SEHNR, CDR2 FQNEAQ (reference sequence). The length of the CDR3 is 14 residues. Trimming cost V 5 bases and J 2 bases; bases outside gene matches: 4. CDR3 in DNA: TGTGCCAGCAGCACCGGGACAGGGACCTACGAGCAGTACTTC. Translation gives CASSTGTGTYEQYF.

CDR3 DNA: TGTGCCAGCAGCGCACGGACAGGGTTTGATACGCAGTATTTT. Protein product: CASSARTGFDTQYF. The J gene is TRBJ2-3, the V gene TRBV11-3; 8 bases agree with TRBD1. Germline CDR1 SGHNT, CDR2 YENEEA. V trimming: 5 bases; J trimming: 6 bases; junction bases outside the gene matches: 7. The CDR3 extends over 14 amino acids.

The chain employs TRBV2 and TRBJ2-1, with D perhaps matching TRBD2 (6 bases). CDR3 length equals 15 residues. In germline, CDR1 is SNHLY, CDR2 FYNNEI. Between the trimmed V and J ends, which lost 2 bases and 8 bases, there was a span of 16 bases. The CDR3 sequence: CASSEWGQGGDEQFF. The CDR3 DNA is TGTGCCAGCAGTGAATGGGGCCAAGGCGGGGATGAGCAGTTCTTC.

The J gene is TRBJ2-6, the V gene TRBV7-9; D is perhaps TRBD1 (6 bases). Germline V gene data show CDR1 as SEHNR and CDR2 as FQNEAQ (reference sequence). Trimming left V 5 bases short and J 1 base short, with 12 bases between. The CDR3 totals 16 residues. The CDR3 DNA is TGTGCCAGCAGCGCCTCGACAGGTTCTGGGGCCAACGTCCTGACTTTC. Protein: CASSASTGSGANVLTF.

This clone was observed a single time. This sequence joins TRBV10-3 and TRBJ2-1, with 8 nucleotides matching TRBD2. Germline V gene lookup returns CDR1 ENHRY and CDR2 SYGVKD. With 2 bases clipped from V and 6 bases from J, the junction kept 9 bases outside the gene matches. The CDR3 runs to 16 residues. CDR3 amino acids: CAISETPGLVSNEQFF. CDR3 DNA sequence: TGTGCCATCAGTGAGACCCCGGGACTAGTCTCCAATGAGCAGTTCTTC.

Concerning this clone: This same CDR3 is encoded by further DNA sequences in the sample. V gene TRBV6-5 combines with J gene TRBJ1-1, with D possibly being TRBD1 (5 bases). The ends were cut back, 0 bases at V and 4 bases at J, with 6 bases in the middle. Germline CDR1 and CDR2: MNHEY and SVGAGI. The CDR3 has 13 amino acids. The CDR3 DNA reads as TGTGCCAGCAGTTACTCGGGGGGCACTGAAGCTTTCTTT. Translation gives CASSYSGGTEAFF.

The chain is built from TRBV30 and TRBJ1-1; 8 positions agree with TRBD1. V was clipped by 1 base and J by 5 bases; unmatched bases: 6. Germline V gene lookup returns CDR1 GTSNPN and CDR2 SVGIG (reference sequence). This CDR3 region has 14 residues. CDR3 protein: CAWSGGQGSTEAFF. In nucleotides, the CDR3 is TGTGCCTGGAGTGGCGGACAGGGAAGTACTGAAGCTTTCTTT.

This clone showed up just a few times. The CDR3 sequence is CSEGGSYGYTF. The CDR3, as DNA: TGCAGTGAAGGCGGCAGCTATGGCTACACCTTC. The chain employs TRBV20-1 and TRBJ1-2; D gene ambiguous. The CDR3 loop spans 11 amino acids. Germline CDR1 and CDR2: DFQATT and SNEGSKA (reference sequence). The ends were cut back, 7 bases at V and 4 bases at J, with 10 bases in the middle.

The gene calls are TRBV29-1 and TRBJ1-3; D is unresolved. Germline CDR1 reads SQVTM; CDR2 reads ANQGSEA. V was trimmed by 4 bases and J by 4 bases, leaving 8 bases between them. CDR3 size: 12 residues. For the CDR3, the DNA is TGCAGCGTTGCGTGGCAGGGAAACACCATATATTTT. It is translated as CSVAWQGNTIYF.

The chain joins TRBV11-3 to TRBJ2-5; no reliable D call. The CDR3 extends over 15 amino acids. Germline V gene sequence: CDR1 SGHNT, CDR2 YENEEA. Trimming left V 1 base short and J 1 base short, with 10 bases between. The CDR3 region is CASSLGSGFQETQYF. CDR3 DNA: TGTGCCAGCAGCTTAGGATCCGGGTTCCAAGAGACCCAGTACTTC.

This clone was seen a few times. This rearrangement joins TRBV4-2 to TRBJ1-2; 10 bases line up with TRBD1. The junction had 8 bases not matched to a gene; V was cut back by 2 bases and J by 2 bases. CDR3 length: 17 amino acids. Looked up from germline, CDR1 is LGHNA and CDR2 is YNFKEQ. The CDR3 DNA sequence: TGTGCCAGCAGCCAAACCGGGACAGGGGTCCTGAACTATGGCTACACCTTC. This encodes CASSQTGTGVLNYGYTF.

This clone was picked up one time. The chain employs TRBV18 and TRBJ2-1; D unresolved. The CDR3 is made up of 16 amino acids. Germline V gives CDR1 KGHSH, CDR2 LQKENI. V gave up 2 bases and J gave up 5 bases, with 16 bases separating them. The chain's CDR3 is CASSPTVQTLNNEQFF. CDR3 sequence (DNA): TGTGCCAGCTCACCAACCGTCCAGACATTAAACAATGAGCAGTTCTTC.

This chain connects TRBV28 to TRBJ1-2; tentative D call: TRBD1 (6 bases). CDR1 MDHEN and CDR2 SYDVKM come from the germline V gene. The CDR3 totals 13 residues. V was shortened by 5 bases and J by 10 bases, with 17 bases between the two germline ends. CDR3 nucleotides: TGTGCCAGCAGTAAACCCGATGACAGGCTCTACACCTTC. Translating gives CASSKPDDRLYTF.

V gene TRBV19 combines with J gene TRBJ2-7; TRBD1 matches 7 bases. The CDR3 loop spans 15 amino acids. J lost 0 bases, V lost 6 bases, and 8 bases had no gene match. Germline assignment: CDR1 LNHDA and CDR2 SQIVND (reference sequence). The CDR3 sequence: CASSIQGPNSYEQYF. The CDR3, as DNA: TGTGCCAGTAGCATACAGGGGCCAAACTCCTACGAGCAGTACTTC.